Detailed here is one T cell receptor beta chain. Its antigen is not known. CD4 enrichment then naive enrichment separated naive from memory CD4+ cells. These data come from a study of CD4 T cells in relation to SARS-CoV-2 and coronaviruses. The overall study: A couple of subjects were Hispanic; patients were under 10 males and 4 females. Findings and caveats of the study: Crossreactive clones expanded significantly less to SARS-CoV-2 than monoreactive clones. This crossreactivity analysis covered spike protein alone, no other viral proteins.

Looked up from germline, CDR1 is SNHLY and CDR2 is FYNNEI. Trimming stripped 4 bases from V and 1 base from J, with 16 bases between. The CDR3 is 16 amino acids. Sequencing used immunoSEQ multiplex PCR; TCRdb keeps in-frame clones, though not all of them. Of tens of thousands of clones listed, approximately 87% are singletons. The chain employs TRBV2 and TRBJ2-5, with a possible D match to TRBD2 (6 bases). The TCR sequence derives from an adult with COVID-19. The specimen was memory CD4+ T cells from PBMCs. The CDR3 DNA reads TGTGCCAGCAGTGTCACCCATAGCGGCGTCCAAGAGACCCAGTACTTC. This sequence encodes CASSVTHSGVQETQYF. Drawing the rest from reference TRBV2 and TRBJ2-5, the complete variable domain is EPEVTQTPSHQVTQMGQEVILRCVPISNHLYFYWYRQILGQKVEFLVSFYNNEISEKSEIFDDQFSVERPDGSNFTLKIRSTKLEDSAMYFCASSVTHSGVQETQYFGPGTRLLVL.